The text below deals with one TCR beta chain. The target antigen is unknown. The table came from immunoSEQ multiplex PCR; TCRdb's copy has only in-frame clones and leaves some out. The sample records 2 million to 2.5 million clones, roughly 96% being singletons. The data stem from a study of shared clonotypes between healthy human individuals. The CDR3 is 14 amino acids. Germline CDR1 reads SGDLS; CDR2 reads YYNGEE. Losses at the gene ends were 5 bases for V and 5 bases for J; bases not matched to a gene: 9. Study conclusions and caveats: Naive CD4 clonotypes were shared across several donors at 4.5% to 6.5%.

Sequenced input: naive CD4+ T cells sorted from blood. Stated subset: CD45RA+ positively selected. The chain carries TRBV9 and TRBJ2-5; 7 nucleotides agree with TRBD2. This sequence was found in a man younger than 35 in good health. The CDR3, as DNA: TGTGCCAGCAGTGCTGAAGGTAGCGGGGAGACCCAGTACTTC. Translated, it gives CASSAEGSGETQYF.